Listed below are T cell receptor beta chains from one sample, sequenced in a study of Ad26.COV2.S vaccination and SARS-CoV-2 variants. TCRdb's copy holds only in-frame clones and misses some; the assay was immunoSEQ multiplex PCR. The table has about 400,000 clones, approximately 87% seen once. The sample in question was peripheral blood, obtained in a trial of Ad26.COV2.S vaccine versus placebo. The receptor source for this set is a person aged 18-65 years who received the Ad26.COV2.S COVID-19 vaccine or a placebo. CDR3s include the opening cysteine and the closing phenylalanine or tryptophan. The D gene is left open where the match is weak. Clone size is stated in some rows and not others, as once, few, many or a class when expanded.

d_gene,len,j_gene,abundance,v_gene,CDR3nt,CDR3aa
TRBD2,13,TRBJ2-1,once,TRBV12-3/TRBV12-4,TGTGCCAGTAGCGGGGGGATCTACAATGAGCAGTTCTTC,CASSGGIYNEQFF
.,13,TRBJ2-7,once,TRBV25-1,TGTGCCAGCAGTGAACAGGGTTCCTACGAGCAGTACTTC,CASSEQGSYEQYF
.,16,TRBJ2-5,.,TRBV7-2,TGTGCCAGCAGCTTGGGGACAATCCTAGGGTTGGAGACCCAGTACTTC,CASSLGTILGLETQYF
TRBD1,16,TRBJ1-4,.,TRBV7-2,TGTGCCAGCAGCTCAGCGGGACAGTTTTTTAATGAAAAACTGTTTTTT,CASSSAGQFFNEKLFF
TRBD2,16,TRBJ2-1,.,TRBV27,TGTGCCAGCAGTCCGATAGCGGGGAGCTCCTACAATGAGCAGTTCTTC,CASSPIAGSSYNEQFF
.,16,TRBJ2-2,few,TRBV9,TGTGCCAGCAGCGCGAAGACTAGTTTCCTCCCCGGGGAGCTGTTTTTT,CASSAKTSFLPGELFF
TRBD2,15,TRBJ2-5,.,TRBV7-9,TGTGCCAGCAGCTTAGGACTAGCGACGCGGGAGACCCAGTACTTC,CASSLGLATRETQYF
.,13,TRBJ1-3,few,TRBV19,TGTGCCAGTAGTATAAACCATGGAAACACCATATATTTT,CASSINHGNTIYF
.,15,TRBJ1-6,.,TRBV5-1,TGCGCCAGCGGACTTTCTTTGGGGCAAAATTCACCCCTCCACTTT,CASGLSLGQNSPLHF
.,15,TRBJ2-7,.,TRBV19,TGTGCCAGTAGCCGAGGGGCGGGGCCCTACTACGAGCAGTACTTC,CASSRGAGPYYEQYF
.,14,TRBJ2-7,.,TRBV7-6,TGTGCCAGCAGCTTAGGTAGCGAAGTCTACGAGCAGTACTTC,CASSLGSEVYEQYF
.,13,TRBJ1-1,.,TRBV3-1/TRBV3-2,TGTGCCAGCAGCCAGACTCAAAACACTGAAGCTTTCTTT,CASSQTQNTEAFF
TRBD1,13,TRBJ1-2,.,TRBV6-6,TGTGCCAGCAGCCGACAGGGAACAGGGTTTTACACCTTC,CASSRQGTGFYTF
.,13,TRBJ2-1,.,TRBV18,TGTGCCAGCTCACCCCTAAAAGGCAATGAGCAGTTCTTC,CASSPLKGNEQFF
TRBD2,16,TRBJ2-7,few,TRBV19,TGTGCCAGTAGTCCGACTAGCGGGTACCGCTCCTACGAGCAGTACTTC,CASSPTSGYRSYEQYF
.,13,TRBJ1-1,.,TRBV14,TGTGCCAGCAGCCTACAGGTGAACACTGAAGCTTTCTTT,CASSLQVNTEAFF
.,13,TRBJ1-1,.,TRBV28,TGTGCCAGCAGCCTCCGACGGGCACTTGAAGCTTTCTTT,CASSLRRALEAFF
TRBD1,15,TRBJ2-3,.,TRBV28,TGTGCCAGCAGTTCGGACAGGACGATAGACGGTACGCAGTATTTT,CASSSDRTIDGTQYF
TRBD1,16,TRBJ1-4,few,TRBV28,TGTGCCAGCAGTTTCCTCGGACAGGGGCCTAATGAAAAACTGTTTTTT,CASSFLGQGPNEKLFF
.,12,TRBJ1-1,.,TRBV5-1,TGCGCCAGCAGCAGAGGGAGACCCGACGCTTTCTTT,CASSRGRPDAFF
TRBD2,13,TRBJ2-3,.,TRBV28,TGTGCCAGCAGTCCCCGGACTAGCCGCACGCAGTATTTT,CASSPRTSRTQYF
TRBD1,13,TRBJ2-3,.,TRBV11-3,TGTGCCAGCAGCTCAGGGGGTACAGATACGCAGTATTTT,CASSSGGTDTQYF
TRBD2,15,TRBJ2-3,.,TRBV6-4,TGTGCCAGCAGCCCGCGGACTAGCGGGGCAGATACGCAGTATTTT,CASSPRTSGADTQYF
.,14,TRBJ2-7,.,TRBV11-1,TGTGCCAGCAGCTTAATAGGAGTCACCTACGAGCAGTACTTC,CASSLIGVTYEQYF
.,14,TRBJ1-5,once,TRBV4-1,TGCGCCAGCAGCCAAGTACAGGGCAATCAGCCCCAGCATTTT,CASSQVQGNQPQHF
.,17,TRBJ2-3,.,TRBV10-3,TGTGCCATCAGTGAGTCTATTCCGTTAGGGGGTACAGATACGCAGTATTTT,CAISESIPLGGTDTQYF
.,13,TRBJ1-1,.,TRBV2,TGTGCCAGCAGTGGGCCCGGGAACACTGAAGCTTTCTTT,CASSGPGNTEAFF
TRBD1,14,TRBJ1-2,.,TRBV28,TGTGCCAGCAGCCGACAGGGCTTGGATTATGGCTACACCTTC,CASSRQGLDYGYTF
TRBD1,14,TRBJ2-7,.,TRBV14,TGTGCCAGCAGCCATAGACAGGGGGCTTACGAGCAGTACTTC,CASSHRQGAYEQYF
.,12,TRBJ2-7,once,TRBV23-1,TGCGCCAGCAGCGGACAGTACTACGAGCAGTACTTC,CASSGQYYEQYF
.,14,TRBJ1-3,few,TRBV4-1,TGCGCCACCTCTGGGGGAAGGTCTGGAAACACCATATATTTT,CATSGGRSGNTIYF
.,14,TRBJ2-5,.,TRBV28,TGTGCCAGCAGTTTTAGGGAGTACCAAGAGACCCAGTACTTC,CASSFREYQETQYF
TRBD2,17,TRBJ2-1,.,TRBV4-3,TGCGCCAGCAGCCAGGAGCGGGGCCTAACGGTTTACAATGAGCAGTTCTTC,CASSQERGLTVYNEQFF
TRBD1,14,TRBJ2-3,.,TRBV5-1,TGCGCCAGCAGCTCCGGACAGGGGGCAGATACGCAGTATTTT,CASSSGQGADTQYF
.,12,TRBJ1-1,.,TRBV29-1,TGCAGCGTTGTACTGGGGAACACTGAAGCTTTCTTT,CSVVLGNTEAFF
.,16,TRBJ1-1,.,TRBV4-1,TGCGCCAGCAGCCATAATTCCGGGACTGGGAACACTGAAGCTTTCTTT,CASSHNSGTGNTEAFF
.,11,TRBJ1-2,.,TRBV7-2,TGTGCCAGCAGCTTACTTTGGGGCTACACCTTC,CASSLLWGYTF
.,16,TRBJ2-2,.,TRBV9,TGTGCCAGCAGCGTAGAAGTTAGACCAGACACCGGGGAGCTGTTTTTT,CASSVEVRPDTGELFF
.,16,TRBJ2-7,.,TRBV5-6,TGTGCCAGCAGCCCCCTCCCCGGCGGTGGGGGCTACGAGCAGTACTTC,CASSPLPGGGGYEQYF
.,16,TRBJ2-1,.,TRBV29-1,TGCAGCGTCCGTACTCGAGACGTTCCTGGAGGGAATGAGCAGTTCTTC,CSVRTRDVPGGNEQFF